This T cell receptor beta chain was profiled in a study of cytomegalovirus exposure and HLA in healthy donors. Points from the study as a whole: Later analysis indicated greater clonal expansion among HLA-associated TCR beta chains than among equally common other chains.

Of note for this clone: The antigen remains unidentified.

60 Vbeta and 13 Jbeta primers were used in PCR. Repertoires were generated with immunoSEQ multiplex PCR, while TCRdb's copy carries only in-frame clones and drops some. This table holds about 260,000 clones, 70% to 90% found once. The CDR3 loop spans 14 amino acids. V was pared by 4 bases and J by 2 bases, with 10 bases between. The germline V gene has CDR1 SGDLS and CDR2 YYNGEE. Sequencing used PBMCs. The TCR sequence derives from a woman aged 40-49 years in good health and CMV-seropositive. This chain links TRBV9 with TRBJ2-1; no reliable D call. The CDR3 spells CASSPRVTYNEQFF. The CDR3 DNA follows: TGTGCCAGCAGCCCCCGGGTCACCTACAATGAGCAGTTCTTC.